This TCR beta chain was identified in a study of cytomegalovirus exposure and HLA in healthy donors. Profiled with immunoSEQ multiplex PCR; TCRdb holds only in-frame clones, not every one. The sample has just under 75,000 clones; 90% to 95% are singletons. This clone was counted once. This CDR3 contains 16 residues. Germline V gene sequence: CDR1 LNHDA, CDR2 SQIVND (reference sequence). V was shortened by 4 bases and J by 6 bases, with 18 bases between the two germline ends. This chain connects TRBV19 to TRBJ1-4; D gene ambiguous. The sample comprised PBMCs. The receptor was derived from a woman aged 18-30 years in good health and CMV-seropositive. CDR3 sequence: CASSSRLGNHHEKLFF. In DNA form, the CDR3 reads TGTGCCAGTAGTAGTCGTTTGGGCAATCATCATGAAAAACTGTTTTTT.